The rows below give T cell receptor beta chains drawn from one sample of a study of blood T cells in healthy people across ages. TCRdb called the 5' RACE reads again in MiXCR, with one record for every CDR3 protein. The sample lists a few hundred thousand distinct CDR3 sequences; approximately 27% were seen once. Input material: blood. The receptors were sampled from a woman in her 70s in good health. Both conserved end residues are part of each CDR3. Some rows mark clone size as missing; the rest say once, few, many or name a class of expanded clone.

j_call v_call clone_size cdr3_aa
TRBJ1-4 TRBV15 - CATSRDRSATNEKLFF
TRBJ2-7 TRBV7-2 - CASRLAGLVNEQYF
TRBJ2-2 TRBV6-5 few CASSYSPRGRGGAGELFF
TRBJ2-5 TRBV9 - CASSLRTQETLYF
TRBJ2-5 TRBV7-2 few CASTDYNQETQYF
TRBJ2-5 TRBV20-1 few CSARGRGLAFQETQYF
TRBJ2-5 TRBV20-1 few CSAPGAGQETQYF
TRBJ1-2 TRBV6-5 few CASSYSTGRGLRGYTF
TRBJ2-2 TRBV7-8 few CASSRAGGYRSGELFF
TRBJ1-3 TRBV9 - CASSVRDPGNTIYF
TRBJ2-7 TRBV28 - CATWTSGGYEQYF
TRBJ2-1 TRBV5-1 - CASSEGLAGSEQFF
TRBJ1-1 TRBV27 - CASSAQGFSEAFF
TRBJ2-3 TRBV25-1 - CATDGQGRGDTQYF
TRBJ2-5 TRBV18 few CASSPQASGSNQETQYF
TRBJ1-5 TRBV7-9 - CASSLGGQGREIQPQHF
TRBJ1-4 TRBV20-1 few CSAPPVPNEKLFF
TRBJ2-2 TRBV20-1 few CSAMNPHAGELFF
TRBJ2-5 TRBV27 many CASSIRRQETQYF
TRBJ2-2 TRBV7-2 - CANSFRTGMAGELFF
TRBJ1-1 TRBV20-1 few CSAREGAVTEAFF
- TRBV9 - CASSVNTFAYEQYF
TRBJ1-4 TRBV20-1 few CSASGTANGKLFF
TRBJ2-5 TRBV20-1 few CSAISGGAFQETQYF
TRBJ2-7 TRBV10-3 - CAISESTGQGVTYF
TRBJ2-5 TRBV7-2 few CASSLVEVWTQYF
TRBJ1-5 TRBV6-6 many CASSPGGASSNQPQHF
TRBJ2-7 TRBV27 - CASSLVGAGGSYEQYF
TRBJ1-1 TRBV4-1 - CASSQVARKPVNTEAFF
TRBJ2-7 TRBV6-2/TRBV6-3 - CASSILAGGAYEQYF
TRBJ1-1 TRBV7-8 - CASSSNLYTEAFF
TRBJ1-4 TRBV5-1 - CASSLGTGWNEKLFF
TRBJ2-1 TRBV20-1 - CSATRPRSNYNEQFF
TRBJ2-1 TRBV7-2 few CASEDGRGNAQFF